This T cell receptor (beta chain) was obtained from a study of blood T cell repertoires in COVID-19. Study at large: Spain, Italy and the United States supplied samples that represented acute and convalescent COVID-19. Sources were T cells, B-cell-depleted T cells, or PBMCs; the material itself was cDNA or gDNA.

The CDR3 is 15 residues long. In germline, CDR1 is SGHNT, CDR2 YYREEE (reference sequence). V was pared by 0 bases and J by 9 bases, with 18 bases between. As handled by the study authors: How many nucleated cells were present was estimated from reference gene primer amplification. Clones were sequenced by immunoSEQ multiplex PCR, and TCRdb holds only the in-frame ones, with some missing. V, J and clone size are those of that table, while D and trimming were read from the DNA. The table records approximately 190,000 clones, 84% of them present only once. J is TRBJ2-5 and V is TRBV5-4; D gene unclear. Sequences were obtained from peripheral blood. The source is a woman between 65 and 79 years old with active or convalescent COVID-19. The CDR3 DNA sequence: TGTGCCAGCAGCTTGGGGCAGGCCTACCCCCACCCCCAGTACTTC. It encodes CASSLGQAYPHPQYF.